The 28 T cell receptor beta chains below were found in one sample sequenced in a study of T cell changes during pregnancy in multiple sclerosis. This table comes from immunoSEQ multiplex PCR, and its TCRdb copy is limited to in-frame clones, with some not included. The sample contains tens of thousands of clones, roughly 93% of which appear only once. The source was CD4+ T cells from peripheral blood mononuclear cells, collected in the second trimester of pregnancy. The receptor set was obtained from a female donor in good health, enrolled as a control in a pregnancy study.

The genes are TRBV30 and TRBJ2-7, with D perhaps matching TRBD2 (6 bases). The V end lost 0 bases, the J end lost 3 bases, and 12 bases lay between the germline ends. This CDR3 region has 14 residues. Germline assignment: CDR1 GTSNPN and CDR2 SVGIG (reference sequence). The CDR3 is CAWSVRRDLYEQYF. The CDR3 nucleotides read TGTGCCTGGAGTGTTCGGCGGGACCTCTACGAGCAGTACTTC.

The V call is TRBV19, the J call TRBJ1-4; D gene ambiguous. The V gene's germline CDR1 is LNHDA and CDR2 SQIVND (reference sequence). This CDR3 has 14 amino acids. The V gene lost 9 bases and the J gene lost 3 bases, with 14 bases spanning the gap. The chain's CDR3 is CASSPPGSNEKLFF. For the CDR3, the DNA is TGTGCCAGCTCCCCGCCGGGATCTAATGAAAAACTGTTTTTT.

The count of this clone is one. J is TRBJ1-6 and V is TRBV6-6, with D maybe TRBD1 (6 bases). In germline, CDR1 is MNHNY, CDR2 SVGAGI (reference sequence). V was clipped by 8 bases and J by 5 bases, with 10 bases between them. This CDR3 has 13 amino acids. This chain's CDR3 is CASQRQDNSPLHF. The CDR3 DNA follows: TGTGCCAGCCAAAGACAGGATAATTCACCCCTCCACTTT.

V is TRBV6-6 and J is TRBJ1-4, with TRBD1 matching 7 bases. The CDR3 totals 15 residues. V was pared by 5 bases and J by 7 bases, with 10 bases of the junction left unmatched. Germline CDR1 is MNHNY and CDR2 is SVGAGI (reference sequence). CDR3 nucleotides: TGTGCCAGCAGTGCTATACAGGGGAACGGTGAAAAACTGTTTTTT. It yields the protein CASSAIQGNGEKLFF.

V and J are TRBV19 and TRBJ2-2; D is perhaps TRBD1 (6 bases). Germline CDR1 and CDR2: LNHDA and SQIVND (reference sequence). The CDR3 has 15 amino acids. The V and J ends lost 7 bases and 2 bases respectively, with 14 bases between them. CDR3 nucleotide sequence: TGTGCCAGTAACTTAGGGGGTCGTAACACCGGGGAGCTGTTTTTT. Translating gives CASNLGGRNTGELFF.

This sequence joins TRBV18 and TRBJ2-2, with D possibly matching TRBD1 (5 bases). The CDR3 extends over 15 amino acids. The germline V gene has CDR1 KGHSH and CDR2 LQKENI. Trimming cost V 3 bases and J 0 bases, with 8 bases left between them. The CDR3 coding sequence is TGTGCCAGCTCACCGACAGCCCCGAACACCGGGGAGCTGTTTTTT. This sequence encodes CASSPTAPNTGELFF.

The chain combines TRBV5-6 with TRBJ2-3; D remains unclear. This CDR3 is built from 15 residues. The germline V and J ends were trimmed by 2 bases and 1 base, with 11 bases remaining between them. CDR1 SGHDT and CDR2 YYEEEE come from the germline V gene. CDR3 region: CASSFYLQRTDTQYF. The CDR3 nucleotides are TGTGCCAGCAGCTTCTACCTACAGCGCACAGATACGCAGTATTTT.

The CDR3 reads CASSLRGGARTDTQYF. As DNA, the CDR3 is TGTGCCAGCAGCTTAAGGGGGGGGGCCCGCACAGATACGCAGTATTTT. The V gene is TRBV7-9, the J gene TRBJ2-3, with D tentatively TRBD2 (7 bases). Trimming shortened V by 2 bases and J by 1 base, and 13 bases separated the two germline ends. The germline CDR1 and CDR2 sequences are SEHNR and FQNEAQ (reference sequence). The CDR3 has 16 residues.

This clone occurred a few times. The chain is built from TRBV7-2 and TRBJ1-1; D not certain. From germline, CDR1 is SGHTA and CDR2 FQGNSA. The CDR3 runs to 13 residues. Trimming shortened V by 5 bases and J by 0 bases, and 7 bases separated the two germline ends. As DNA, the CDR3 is TGTGCCAGCAGCCCTCAGATGAACACTGAAGCTTTCTTT. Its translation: CASSPQMNTEAFF.

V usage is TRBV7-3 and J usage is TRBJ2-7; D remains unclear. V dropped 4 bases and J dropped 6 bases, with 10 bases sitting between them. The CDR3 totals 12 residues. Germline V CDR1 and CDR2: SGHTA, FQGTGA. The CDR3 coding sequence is TGTGCCAGCAGCTCCGGTTTTGGCGAGCAGTACTTC. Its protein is CASSSGFGEQYF.

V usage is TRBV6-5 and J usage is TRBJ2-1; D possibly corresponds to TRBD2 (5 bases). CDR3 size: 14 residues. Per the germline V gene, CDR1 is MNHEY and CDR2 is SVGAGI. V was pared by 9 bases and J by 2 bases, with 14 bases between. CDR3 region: CASRPGITYNEQFF. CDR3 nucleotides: TGTGCCAGTCGGCCCGGGATCACCTACAATGAGCAGTTCTTC.

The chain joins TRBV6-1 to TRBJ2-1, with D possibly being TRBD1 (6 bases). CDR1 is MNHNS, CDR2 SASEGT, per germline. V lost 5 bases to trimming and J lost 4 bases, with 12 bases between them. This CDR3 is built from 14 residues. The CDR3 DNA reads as TGTGCCAGCAGTCTATCTCAGGGGTACAATGAGCAGTTCTTC. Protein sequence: CASSLSQGYNEQFF.

The CDR3 DNA sequence: TGTGCCAGCAGGGTGACAGGGTACACTGAAGCTTTCTTT. It is translated as CASRVTGYTEAFF. The rearrangement links TRBV2 to TRBJ1-1; TRBD1 aligns across 7 bases. The germline gives CDR1 SNHLY, CDR2 FYNNEI. The trim removed 6 bases at V and 3 bases at J, leaving 4 bases unmatched. This CDR3 spans 13 amino acids.

DNA of the CDR3: TGCGCCAGCAGCCAAGAGGTCGGGGTTTATGGCTACACCTTC. This translates into CASSQEVGVYGYTF. The V gene is TRBV4-1, the J gene TRBJ1-2; D not certain. V was clipped by 0 bases and J by 5 bases, with 10 bases between them. Germline CDR1 and CDR2: MGHRA and YSYEKL. The CDR3 extends over 14 amino acids.

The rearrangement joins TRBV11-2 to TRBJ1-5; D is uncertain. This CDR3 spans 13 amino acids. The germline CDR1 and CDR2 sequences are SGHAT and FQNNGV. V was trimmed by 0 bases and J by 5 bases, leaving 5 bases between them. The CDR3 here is CASSLDRDQPQHF. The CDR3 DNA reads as TGTGCCAGCAGCTTAGATAGAGATCAGCCCCAGCATTTT.

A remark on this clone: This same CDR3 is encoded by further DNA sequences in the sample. CDR3 nucleotides: TGTGCCAGCAGCTTAGCTGGAGCTGGAAACACCATATATTTT. It is translated as CASSLAGAGNTIYF. The rearrangement joins TRBV5-4 to TRBJ1-3; D remains ambiguous. Trimming removed 2 bases from V and 2 bases from J, with 8 bases in between. The CDR3 runs 14 residues. The germline gives CDR1 SGHNT, CDR2 YYREEE (reference sequence). Using reference TRBV5-4 and TRBJ1-3 for the parts outside the CDR3, the full variable domain is ETGVTQSPTHLIKTRGQQVTLRCSSQSGHNTVSWYQQALGQGPQFIFQYYREEENGRGNFPPRFSGLQFPNYSSELNVNALELDDSALYLCASSLAGAGNTIYFGEGSWLTVV.

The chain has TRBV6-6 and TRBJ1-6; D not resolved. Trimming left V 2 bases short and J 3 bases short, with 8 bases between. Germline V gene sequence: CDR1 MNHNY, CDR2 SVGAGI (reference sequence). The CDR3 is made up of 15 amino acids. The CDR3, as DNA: TGTGCCAGCAGTTACGGGCAATTCTATAATTCACCCCTCCACTTT. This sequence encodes CASSYGQFYNSPLHF.

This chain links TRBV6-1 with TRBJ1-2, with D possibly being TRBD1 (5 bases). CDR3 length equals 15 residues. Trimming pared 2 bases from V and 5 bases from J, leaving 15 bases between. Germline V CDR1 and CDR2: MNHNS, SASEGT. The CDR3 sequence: CASSELRGAWYGYTF. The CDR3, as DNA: TGTGCCAGCAGTGAATTAAGGGGCGCTTGGTATGGCTACACCTTC.

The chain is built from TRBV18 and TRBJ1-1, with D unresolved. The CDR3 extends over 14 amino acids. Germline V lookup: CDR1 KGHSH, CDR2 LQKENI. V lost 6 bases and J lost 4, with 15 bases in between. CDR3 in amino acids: CASSPRIWSTEAFF. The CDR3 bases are TGTGCCAGCTCGCCGCGGATTTGGAGCACTGAAGCTTTCTTT.

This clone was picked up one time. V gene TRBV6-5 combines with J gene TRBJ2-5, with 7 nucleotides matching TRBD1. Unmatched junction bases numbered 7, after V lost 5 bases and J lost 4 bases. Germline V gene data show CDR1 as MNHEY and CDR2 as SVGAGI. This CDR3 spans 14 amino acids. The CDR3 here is CASSRGPSGETQYF. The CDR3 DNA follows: TGTGCCAGCAGTAGGGGGCCTTCTGGAGAGACCCAGTACTTC.

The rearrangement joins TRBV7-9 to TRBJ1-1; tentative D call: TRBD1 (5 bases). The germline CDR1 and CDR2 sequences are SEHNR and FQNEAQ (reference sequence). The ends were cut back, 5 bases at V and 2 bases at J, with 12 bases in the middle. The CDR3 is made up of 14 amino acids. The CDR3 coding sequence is TGTGCCAGCAGCCCACAGACAGTAAACACTGAAGCTTTCTTT. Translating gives CASSPQTVNTEAFF.

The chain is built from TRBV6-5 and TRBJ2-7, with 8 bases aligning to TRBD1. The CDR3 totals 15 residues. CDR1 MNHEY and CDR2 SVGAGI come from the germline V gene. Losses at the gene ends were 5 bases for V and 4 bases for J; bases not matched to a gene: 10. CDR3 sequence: CASSVSGTGYYEQYF. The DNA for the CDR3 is TGTGCCAGCAGTGTGTCCGGGACAGGCTATTACGAGCAGTACTTC.

CDR3 residues: CASSEVAGETQYF. The CDR3 nucleotides are TGTGCCAGCAGTGAAGTAGCGGGGGAGACCCAGTACTTC. The chain employs TRBV25-1 and TRBJ2-5, with 8 bases lining up with TRBD2. V lost 2 bases, J lost 5 bases, and 1 base stayed unmatched. The CDR3 has 13 residues. CDR1 is MGHDK and CDR2 is SYGVNS in the germline V gene. Full variable domain (remainder filled in from reference TRBV25-1 and TRBJ2-5): EADIYQTPRYLVIGTGKKITLECSQTMGHDKMYWYQQDPGMELHLIHYSYGVNSTEKGDLSSESTVSRIRTEHFPLTLESARPSHTSQYLCASSEVAGETQYFGPGTRLLVL.

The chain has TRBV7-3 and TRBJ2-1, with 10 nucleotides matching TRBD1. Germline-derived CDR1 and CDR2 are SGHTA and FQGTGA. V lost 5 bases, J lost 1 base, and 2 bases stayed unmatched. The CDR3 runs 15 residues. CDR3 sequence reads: CASSRQGASYNEQFF. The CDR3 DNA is TGTGCCAGCAGCCGACAGGGGGCTTCCTACAATGAGCAGTTCTTC. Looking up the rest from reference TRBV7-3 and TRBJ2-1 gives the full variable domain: GAGVSQTPSNKVTEKGKYVELRCDPISGHTALYWYRQSLGQGPEFLIYFQGTGAADDSGLPNDRFFAVRPEGSVSTLKIQRTERGDSAVYLCASSRQGASYNEQFFGPGTRLTVL.

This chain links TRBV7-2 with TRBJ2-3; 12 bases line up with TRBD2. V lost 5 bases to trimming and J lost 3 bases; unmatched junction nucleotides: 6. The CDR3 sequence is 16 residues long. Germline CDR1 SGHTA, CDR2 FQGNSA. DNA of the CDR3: TGTGCCAGCAGCCGACTAGCGGGGGAGGAGACAGATACGCAGTATTTT. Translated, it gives CASSRLAGEETDTQYF.

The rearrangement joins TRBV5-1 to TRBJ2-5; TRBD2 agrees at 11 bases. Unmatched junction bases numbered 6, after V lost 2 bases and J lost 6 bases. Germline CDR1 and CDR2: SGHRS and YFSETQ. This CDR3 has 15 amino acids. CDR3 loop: CASSFFSGGEQTQYF. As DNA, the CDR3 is TGCGCCAGCAGCTTTTTTAGCGGGGGGGAACAGACCCAGTACTTC.

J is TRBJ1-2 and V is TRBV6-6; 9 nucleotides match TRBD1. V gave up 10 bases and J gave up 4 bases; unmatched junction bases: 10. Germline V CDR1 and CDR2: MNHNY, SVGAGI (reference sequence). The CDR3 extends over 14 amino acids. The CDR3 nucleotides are TGTGCCATATCTCCACCGGACAGGGGCTATGGCTACACCTTC. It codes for CAISPPDRGYGYTF.

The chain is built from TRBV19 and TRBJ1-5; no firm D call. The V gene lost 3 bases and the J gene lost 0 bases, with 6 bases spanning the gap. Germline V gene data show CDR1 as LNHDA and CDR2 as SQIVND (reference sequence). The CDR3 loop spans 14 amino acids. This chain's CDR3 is CASSMHGSNQPQHF. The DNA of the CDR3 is TGTGCCAGTAGTATGCACGGTAGCAATCAGCCCCAGCATTTT.